Listed below are T cell receptor beta chains from one sample, sequenced in a study of T cells in localized non-small cell lung cancer. The table came from immunoSEQ multiplex PCR; TCRdb's copy has only in-frame clones and leaves some out. Found here are 1,500 to 2,000 clones, more than 15% of them singletons; the top ten hold roughly 7%. The sample in question was normal lung tissue next to the tumor, obtained before any cancer treatment. The receptors were gathered from a female donor of 60 years or more with stage I lung adenocarcinoma. The CDR3 runs from the conserved cysteine through the conserved F or W. D genes are given only for firm matches. Only part of the rows carry a size: once, few, many, or a class if the clone is expanded.

CDR3aa: CASSYSSFRVPNEKLFF
CDR3nt: TGTGCCAGCAGTTACTCATCCTTCAGGGTGCCTAATGAAAAACTGTTTTTT
d_gene: .
abundance: medium-sized
j_gene: TRBJ1-4
v_gene: TRBV6-8

CDR3aa: CASTPGQNYGYTF
CDR3nt: TGTGCCAGCACCCCGGGACAGAACTATGGCTACACCTTC
d_gene: TRBD1
abundance: few
j_gene: TRBJ1-2
v_gene: TRBV28

CDR3aa: CASSLGRSSDEQFF
CDR3nt: TGTGCCAGCAGCTTAGGCCGGTCATCGGATGAGCAGTTCTTC
d_gene: .
abundance: few
j_gene: TRBJ2-1
v_gene: TRBV11-3

CDR3aa: CASSPQDRFNEKLFF
CDR3nt: TGTGCCAGCAGCCCTCAAGACAGGTTCAATGAAAAACTGTTTTTT
d_gene: .
abundance: few
j_gene: TRBJ1-4
v_gene: TRBV9

CDR3aa: CACISRNEKLFF
CDR3nt: TGTGCCTGCATAAGTAGGAATGAAAAACTGTTTTTT
d_gene: .
abundance: .
j_gene: TRBJ1-4
v_gene: TRBV30

CDR3aa: CASRDPSRGYTF
CDR3nt: TGTGCCAGCAGAGACCCCAGTCGTGGCTACACCTTC
d_gene: .
abundance: large
j_gene: TRBJ1-2
v_gene: TRBV6-8

CDR3aa: CASSSNMTGTGGNTIYF
CDR3nt: TGCGCCAGCAGCAGCAATATGACCGGGACAGGTGGAAACACCATATATTTT
d_gene: TRBD1
abundance: few
j_gene: TRBJ1-3
v_gene: TRBV5-1

CDR3aa: CASSGGLLGNEQFF
CDR3nt: TGTGCCAGCAGCGGGGGACTTCTGGGCAATGAGCAGTTCTTC
d_gene: .
abundance: few
j_gene: TRBJ2-1
v_gene: TRBV9

CDR3aa: CSVIRSGYEQYF
CDR3nt: TGCAGCGTTATAAGGAGCGGTTACGAGCAGTACTTC
d_gene: .
abundance: .
j_gene: TRBJ2-7
v_gene: TRBV29-1

CDR3aa: CAISTGSNEKLFF
CDR3nt: TGTGCCATCAGTACAGGGTCTAATGAAAAACTGTTTTTT
d_gene: .
abundance: few
j_gene: TRBJ1-4
v_gene: TRBV6-8

CDR3aa: CASSVSGNSNQPQHF
CDR3nt: TGTGCCAGCAGCGTTTCAGGGAATAGCAATCAGCCCCAGCATTTT
d_gene: .
abundance: .
j_gene: TRBJ1-5
v_gene: TRBV9

CDR3aa: CASGPGTSANYEQYF
CDR3nt: TGTGCTAGTGGCCCTGGGACCTCAGCAAACTACGAGCAGTACTTC
d_gene: .
abundance: large
j_gene: TRBJ2-7
v_gene: TRBV12-5

CDR3aa: CASSLEMGSPLHF
CDR3nt: TGTGCCAGCAGCCTCGAGATGGGGTCACCCCTCCACTTT
d_gene: .
abundance: .
j_gene: TRBJ1-6
v_gene: TRBV6-8

CDR3aa: CASSQAGGPNTGELFF
CDR3nt: TGTGCCAGCAGCCAAGCGGGAGGGCCGAACACCGGGGAGCTGTTTTTT
d_gene: TRBD2
abundance: few
j_gene: TRBJ2-2
v_gene: TRBV9

CDR3aa: CASSISGLKPYEQYF
CDR3nt: TGTGCCAGTAGTATCTCGGGACTAAAGCCCTACGAGCAGTACTTC
d_gene: TRBD2
abundance: .
j_gene: TRBJ2-7
v_gene: TRBV19

CDR3aa: CASSHDWNTEAFF
CDR3nt: TGTGCCAGCAGTCATGACTGGAACACTGAAGCTTTCTTT
d_gene: .
abundance: few
j_gene: TRBJ1-1
v_gene: TRBV9

CDR3aa: CASSEEVGTYNEQFF
CDR3nt: TGTGCCAGCAGTGAAGAGGTTGGGACTTACAATGAGCAGTTCTTC
d_gene: .
abundance: few
j_gene: TRBJ2-1
v_gene: TRBV2

CDR3aa: CASTSTGGVGQPQHF
CDR3nt: TGTGCCAGTACCTCGACAGGGGGAGTGGGTCAGCCCCAGCATTTT
d_gene: TRBD1
abundance: once
j_gene: TRBJ1-5
v_gene: TRBV19

CDR3aa: CASSDRFSGNTIYF
CDR3nt: TGCGCCAGCAGCGACCGCTTCTCTGGAAACACCATATATTTT
d_gene: .
abundance: medium-sized
j_gene: TRBJ1-3
v_gene: TRBV4-1

CDR3aa: CASSVFQSGGNEQFF
CDR3nt: TGTGCCAGCAGCGTTTTCCAGTCGGGGGGCAATGAGCAGTTCTTC
d_gene: TRBD2
abundance: medium-sized
j_gene: TRBJ2-1
v_gene: TRBV9

CDR3aa: CASRLTGGNQPQHF
CDR3nt: TGTGCCAGCAGGCTGACAGGGGGCAATCAGCCCCAGCATTTT
d_gene: TRBD1
abundance: large
j_gene: TRBJ1-5
v_gene: TRBV9

CDR3aa: CACLKGRGRDGYTF
CDR3nt: TGTGCCTGCCTGAAGGGCAGGGGAAGGGATGGCTACACCTTC
d_gene: .
abundance: few
j_gene: TRBJ1-2
v_gene: TRBV30

CDR3aa: CATSKVQILAKNIQYF
CDR3nt: TGTGCCACCAGCAAGGTCCAGATACTAGCCAAAAACATTCAGTACTTC
d_gene: .
abundance: .
j_gene: TRBJ2-4
v_gene: TRBV15

CDR3aa: CAISPGGPTDTQYF
CDR3nt: TGTGCCATCAGCCCTGGCGGACCCACAGATACGCAGTATTTT
d_gene: .
abundance: .
j_gene: TRBJ2-3
v_gene: TRBV6-8

CDR3aa: CASSIDPGREDGYTF
CDR3nt: TGTGCCAGTAGTATAGATCCGGGCAGGGAGGATGGCTACACCTTC
d_gene: .
abundance: .
j_gene: TRBJ1-2
v_gene: TRBV19

CDR3aa: CASSLSFGRLNTEAFF
CDR3nt: TGTGCCAGCAGCTTATCTTTCGGGCGGTTGAACACTGAAGCTTTCTTT
d_gene: .
abundance: .
j_gene: TRBJ1-1
v_gene: TRBV11-3

CDR3aa: CASSLGQIYNEQFF
CDR3nt: TGTGCCAGCAGCCTCGGACAGATCTACAATGAGCAGTTCTTC
d_gene: .
abundance: few
j_gene: TRBJ2-1
v_gene: TRBV11-3

CDR3aa: CASSSTGTNQPQHF
CDR3nt: TGTGCCAGCAGTTCTACAGGGACGAATCAGCCCCAGCATTTT
d_gene: .
abundance: few
j_gene: TRBJ1-5
v_gene: TRBV6-8

CDR3aa: CASSQALETQYF
CDR3nt: TGTGCCAGCAGTCAGGCTTTGGAGACCCAGTACTTC
d_gene: .
abundance: large
j_gene: TRBJ2-5
v_gene: TRBV6-8

CDR3aa: CASSHNRNEQYF
CDR3nt: TGTGCCAGCAGCCACAATAGGAACGAGCAGTACTTC
d_gene: .
abundance: large
j_gene: TRBJ2-7
v_gene: TRBV14

CDR3aa: CASSPHGRSYEQYF
CDR3nt: TGTGCCAGCAGCCCCCACGGGCGCTCCTACGAGCAGTACTTC
d_gene: .
abundance: few
j_gene: TRBJ2-7
v_gene: TRBV9

CDR3aa: CASSQVQEDYGELFF
CDR3nt: TGTGCCAGCAGCCAAGTACAGGAGGACTACGGGGAGCTGTTTTTT
d_gene: .
abundance: medium-sized
j_gene: TRBJ2-2
v_gene: TRBV11-3

CDR3aa: CSVVSGARNSYEQYF
CDR3nt: TGCAGCGTTGTTTCAGGGGCGAGAAATTCCTACGAGCAGTACTTC
d_gene: .
abundance: few
j_gene: TRBJ2-7
v_gene: TRBV29-1

CDR3aa: CASSYSPGAKNTEAFF
CDR3nt: TGTGCCAGCAGTTACTCCCCGGGGGCGAAGAACACTGAAGCTTTCTTT
d_gene: .
abundance: few
j_gene: TRBJ1-1
v_gene: TRBV6-8

CDR3aa: CASSARGGISSYEQYF
CDR3nt: TGTGCCAGTAGTGCCCGGGGGGGGATAAGCTCCTACGAGCAGTACTTC
d_gene: TRBD2
abundance: .
j_gene: TRBJ2-7
v_gene: TRBV19

CDR3aa: CASSPELDRDNNGYTF
CDR3nt: TGCGCCAGCAGCCCAGAACTAGACAGGGATAACAATGGCTACACCTTC
d_gene: TRBD1
abundance: few
j_gene: TRBJ1-2
v_gene: TRBV4-1

CDR3aa: CASSIKGRGSGNQPQHF
CDR3nt: TGTGCCAGTAGTATTAAGGGCAGGGGGTCTGGCAATCAGCCCCAGCATTTT
d_gene: TRBD1
abundance: .
j_gene: TRBJ1-5
v_gene: TRBV19